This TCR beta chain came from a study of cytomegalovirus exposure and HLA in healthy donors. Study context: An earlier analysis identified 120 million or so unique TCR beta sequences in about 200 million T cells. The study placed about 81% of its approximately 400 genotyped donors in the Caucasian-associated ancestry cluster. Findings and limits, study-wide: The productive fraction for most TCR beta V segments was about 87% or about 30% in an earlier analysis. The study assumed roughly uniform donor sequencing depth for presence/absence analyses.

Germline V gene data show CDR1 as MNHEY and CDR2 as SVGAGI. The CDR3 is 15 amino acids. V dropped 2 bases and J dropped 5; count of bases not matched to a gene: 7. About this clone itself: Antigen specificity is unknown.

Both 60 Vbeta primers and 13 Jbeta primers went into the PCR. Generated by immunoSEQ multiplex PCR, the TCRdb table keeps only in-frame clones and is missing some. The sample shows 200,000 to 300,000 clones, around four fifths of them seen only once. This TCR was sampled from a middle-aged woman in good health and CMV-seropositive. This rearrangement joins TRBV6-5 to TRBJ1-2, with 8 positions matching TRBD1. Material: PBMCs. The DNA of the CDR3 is TGTGCCAGCAGTTACGGACAGGGACCGCTATATGGCTACACCTTC. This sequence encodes CASSYGQGPLYGYTF.